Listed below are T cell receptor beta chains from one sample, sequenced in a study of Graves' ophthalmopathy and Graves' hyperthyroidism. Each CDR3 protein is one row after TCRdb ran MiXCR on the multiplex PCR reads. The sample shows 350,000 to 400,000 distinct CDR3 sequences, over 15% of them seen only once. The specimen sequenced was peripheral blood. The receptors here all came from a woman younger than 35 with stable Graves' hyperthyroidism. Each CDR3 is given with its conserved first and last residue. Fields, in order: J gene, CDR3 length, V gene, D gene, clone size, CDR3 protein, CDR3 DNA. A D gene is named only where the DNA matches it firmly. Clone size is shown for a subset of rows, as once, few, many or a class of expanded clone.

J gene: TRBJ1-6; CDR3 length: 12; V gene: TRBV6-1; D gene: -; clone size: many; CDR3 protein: CASSRKDSPLHF; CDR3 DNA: TGTGCCAGCAGTCGAAAGGATTCACCCCTCCACTTT
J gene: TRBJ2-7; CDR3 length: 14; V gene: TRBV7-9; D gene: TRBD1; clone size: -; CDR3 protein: CASSLAARGHEQYF; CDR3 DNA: TGTGCCAGCAGCTTAGCGGCCAGGGGGCACGAGCAGTACTTC
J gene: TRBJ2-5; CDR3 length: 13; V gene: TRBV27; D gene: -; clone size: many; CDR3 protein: CASSPRVAETQYF; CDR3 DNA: TGTGCCAGCAGTCCCCGGGTGGCGGAGACCCAGTACTTC
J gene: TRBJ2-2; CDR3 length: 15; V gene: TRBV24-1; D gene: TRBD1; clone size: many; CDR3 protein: CATSELTGTTGELFF; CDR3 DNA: TGTGCCACCAGTGAGCTGACAGGGACCACCGGGGAGCTGTTTTTT
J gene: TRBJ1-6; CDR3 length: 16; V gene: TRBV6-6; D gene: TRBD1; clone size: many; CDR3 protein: CASSYSSQGVDSPLHF; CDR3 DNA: TGTGCCAGCAGTTACTCCTCACAGGGGGTAGATTCACCCCTCCACTTT
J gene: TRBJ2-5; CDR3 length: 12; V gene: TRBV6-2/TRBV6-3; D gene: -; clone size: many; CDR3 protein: CASSYWGETQYF; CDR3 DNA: TGTGCCAGCAGTTACTGGGGAGAGACCCAGTACTTC
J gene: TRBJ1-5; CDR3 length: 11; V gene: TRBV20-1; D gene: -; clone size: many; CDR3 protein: CSASMGQPQHF; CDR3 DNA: TGCAGTGCTAGTATGGGCCAGCCCCAGCATTTT
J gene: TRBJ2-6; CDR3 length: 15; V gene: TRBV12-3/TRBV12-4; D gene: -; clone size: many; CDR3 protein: CASSWRLSGANVLTF; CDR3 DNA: TGTGCCAGCAGTTGGCGTCTTTCTGGGGCCAACGTCCTGACTTTC
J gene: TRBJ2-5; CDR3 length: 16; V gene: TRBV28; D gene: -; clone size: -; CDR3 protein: CASSIGAGGGAETQYF; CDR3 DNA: TGTGCCAGCAGCATAGGAGCGGGCGGAGGGGCGGAGACCCAGTACTTC
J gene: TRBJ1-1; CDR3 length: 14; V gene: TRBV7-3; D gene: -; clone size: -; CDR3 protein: CASSQRQDDTEAFF; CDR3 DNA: TGTGCCAGCAGCCAAAGACAAGATGACACTGAAGCTTTCTTT
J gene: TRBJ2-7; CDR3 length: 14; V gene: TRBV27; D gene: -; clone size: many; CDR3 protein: CASSLRQGMHEQYF; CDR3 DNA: TGTGCCAGCAGTTTACGCCAGGGGATGCACGAGCAGTACTTC
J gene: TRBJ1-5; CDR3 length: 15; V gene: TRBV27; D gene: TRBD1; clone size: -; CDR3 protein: CASSYTGGSDQPQHF; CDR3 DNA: TGTGCCAGCAGTTACACAGGGGGCTCGGATCAGCCCCAGCATTTT
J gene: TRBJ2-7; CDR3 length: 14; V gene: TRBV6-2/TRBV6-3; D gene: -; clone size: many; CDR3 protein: CASSPWTENYEQYF; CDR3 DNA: TGTGCCAGCAGCCCCTGGACAGAAAACTACGAGCAGTACTTC
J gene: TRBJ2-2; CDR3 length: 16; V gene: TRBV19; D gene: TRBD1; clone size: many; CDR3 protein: CASRPTGGHGTGELFF; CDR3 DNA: TGTGCCAGTCGACCGACAGGGGGTCATGGCACCGGGGAGCTGTTTTTT
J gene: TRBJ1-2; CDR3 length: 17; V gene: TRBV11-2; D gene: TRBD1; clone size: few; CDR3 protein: CASSLDATLGQHYGYTF; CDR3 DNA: TGTGCCAGCAGCTTAGACGCCACTCTGGGACAGCACTATGGCTACACCTTC
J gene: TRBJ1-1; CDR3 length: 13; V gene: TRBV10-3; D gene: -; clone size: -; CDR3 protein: CAIGGSFNTEAFF; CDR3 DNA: TGTGCCATCGGGGGCAGCTTTAACACTGAAGCTTTCTTT
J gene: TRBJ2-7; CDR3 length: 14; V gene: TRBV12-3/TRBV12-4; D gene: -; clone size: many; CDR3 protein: CASSLRGASGEQYF; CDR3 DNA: TGTGCCAGCAGTTTACGCGGGGCCTCGGGAGAGCAGTACTTC
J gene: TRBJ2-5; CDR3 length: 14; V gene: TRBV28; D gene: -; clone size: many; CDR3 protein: CASSFSPVQETQYF; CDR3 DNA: TGTGCCAGCAGTTTCTCGCCAGTCCAAGAGACCCAGTACTTC
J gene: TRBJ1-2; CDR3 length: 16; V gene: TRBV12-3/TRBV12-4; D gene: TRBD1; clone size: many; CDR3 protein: CASSLYPDRVGHGYTF; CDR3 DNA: TGTGCCAGCAGTTTATACCCCGACAGGGTGGGGCATGGCTACACCTTC
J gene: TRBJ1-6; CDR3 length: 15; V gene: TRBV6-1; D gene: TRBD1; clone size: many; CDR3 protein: CASSELSTGDSPLHF; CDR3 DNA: TGTGCCAGCAGTGAATTGAGTACAGGGGATTCACCCCTCCACTTT
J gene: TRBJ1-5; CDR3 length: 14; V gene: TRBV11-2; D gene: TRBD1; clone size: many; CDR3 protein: CASSPPGTGAAQHF; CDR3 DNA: TGTGCCAGCAGCCCTCCCGGGACAGGTGCCGCCCAGCATTTT
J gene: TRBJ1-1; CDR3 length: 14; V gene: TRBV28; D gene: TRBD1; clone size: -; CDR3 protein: CASSEQGEGTEAFF; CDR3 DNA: TGTGCCAGCAGTGAGCAGGGGGAAGGCACTGAAGCTTTCTTT
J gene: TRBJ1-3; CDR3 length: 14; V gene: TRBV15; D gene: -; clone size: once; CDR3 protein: CATSFRGSGNTIYF; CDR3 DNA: TGTGCCACCAGCTTCCGGGGCTCTGGAAACACCATATATTTT
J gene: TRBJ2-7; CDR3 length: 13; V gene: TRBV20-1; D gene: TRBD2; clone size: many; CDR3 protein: CSARLAGLEEQYF; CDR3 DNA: TGCAGTGCTAGACTAGCGGGGCTCGAGGAGCAGTACTTC
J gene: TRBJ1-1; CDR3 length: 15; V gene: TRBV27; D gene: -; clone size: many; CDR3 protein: CASIGLGKGNTEAFF; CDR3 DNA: TGTGCCAGCATCGGGCTAGGGAAGGGGAACACTGAAGCTTTCTTT
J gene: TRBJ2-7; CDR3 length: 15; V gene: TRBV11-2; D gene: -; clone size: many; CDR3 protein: CASSLVGGLSYEQYF; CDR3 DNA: TGTGCCAGCAGCTTAGTGGGAGGACTCTCCTACGAGCAGTACTTC
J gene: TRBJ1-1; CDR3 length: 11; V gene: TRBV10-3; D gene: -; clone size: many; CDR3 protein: CAISEGLEAFF; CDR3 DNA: TGTGCCATCAGTGAAGGATTAGAAGCTTTCTTT
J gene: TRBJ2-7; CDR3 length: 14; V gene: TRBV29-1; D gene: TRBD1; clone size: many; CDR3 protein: CSVLVGTAFYEQYF; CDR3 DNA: TGCAGCGTGCTAGTCGGGACAGCCTTCTACGAGCAGTACTTC
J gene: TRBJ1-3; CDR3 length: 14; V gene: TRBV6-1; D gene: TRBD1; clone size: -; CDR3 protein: CASTRTGNRNTIYF; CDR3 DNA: TGTGCCAGCACCCGGACAGGGAATCGAAACACCATATATTTT